The TCR beta chain described here comes from a study of T cell repertoires in cytomegalovirus infection. The wider study: Researchers turned to recently identified HLA-C-restricted CMV epitopes as well as well-studied HLA-B-restricted ones.

V trimming: 5 bases; J trimming: 5 bases; junction bases outside the gene matches: 9. Germline CDR1 LNHDA, CDR2 SQIVND (reference sequence). The CDR3 sequence is 16 residues long. Notes on this clonotype: Its specificity is not known.

TCRdb fed the reads into MiXCR, producing one record per CDR3 protein. The table lists about 900,000 distinct CDR3 sequences, around 32% of them singletons, with about an eighth in the top ten. The sequences come from cultured CD8+ T cells from PBMCs, collected from culture after CMV antigen stimulation. The chain employs TRBV19 and TRBJ2-5; 12 bases are shared with TRBD1. The clonotype was recovered from a human donor in good health (CMV status not recorded). Some clones in this sample may be carry-over from other donors' samples. The CDR3 DNA sequence: TGTGCCAGTAGTCCTCCGGGACAGGGGGCGATGGAGACCCAGTACTTC. Amino acid sequence: CASSPPGQGAMETQYF.